The rows below give T cell receptor beta chains drawn from one sample of a study of blood T cell repertoires in COVID-19. Assay: immunoSEQ multiplex PCR; the TCRdb copy retains only in-frame clones and omits some. The table shows 100,000 to 150,000 clones, with around 76% occurring only once. Sequencing was performed on peripheral blood. The origin of the receptors is a man between 60 and 70 years old with acute or convalescent COVID-19. CDR3s include the opening cysteine and the closing phenylalanine or tryptophan. D genes are given only for firm matches. Clone size is not always given. Where it is, it says once, few, many or a class for expanded clones.

J	V	D	size	CDR3	DNA
TRBJ1-5	TRBV20-1	NA	NA	CSASPRGGNQPQHF	TGCAGTGCTAGTCCCAGGGGAGGGAATCAGCCCCAGCATTTT
TRBJ1-2	TRBV19	TRBD1	once	CATGTGGLGYGYTF	TGTGCCACCGGGACAGGGGGTCTTGGGTATGGCTACACCTTC
TRBJ1-3	TRBV20-1	NA	NA	CSAQSGNTIYF	TGCAGTGCCCAGTCTGGAAACACCATATATTTT
TRBJ1-1	TRBV3-1/TRBV3-2	NA	NA	CASSHGTPNTEAFF	TGTGCCAGCAGCCACGGGACACCTAACACTGAAGCTTTCTTT
TRBJ2-7	TRBV21-1	NA	NA	CASSKVNRGPGRSYEQYF	TGTGCCAGCAGCAAGGTTAATAGGGGCCCAGGGCGCTCCTACGAGCAGTACTTC
TRBJ2-3	TRBV6-1	TRBD2	few	CASSGTSGGPGSTDTQYF	TGTGCCAGCAGTGGGACTAGCGGGGGGCCGGGAAGCACAGATACGCAGTATTTT
TRBJ1-4	TRBV19	NA	NA	CASSIEVTATNEKLFF	TGTGCCAGTAGTATAGAGGTGACAGCAACTAATGAAAAACTGTTTTTT
TRBJ2-7	TRBV6-5	NA	few	CASSLGPQGYEQYF	TGTGCCAGCAGTTTGGGACCGCAGGGGTACGAGCAGTACTTC
TRBJ2-5	TRBV30	NA	once	CAWKNLGLETQYF	TGTGCCTGGAAAAACCTGGGACTGGAGACCCAGTACTTC
TRBJ1-2	TRBV6-4	TRBD1	NA	CASSSWTGENYGYTF	TGTGCCAGCAGCTCATGGACAGGGGAGAACTATGGCTACACCTTC
TRBJ2-5	TRBV4-1	NA	NA	CASSQARGPFQETQYF	TGCGCCAGCAGCCAAGCCAGGGGCCCCTTCCAAGAGACCCAGTACTTC
TRBJ2-1	TRBV10-3	TRBD1	NA	CAISERTGNNEQFF	TGTGCCATCAGTGAGCGGACAGGGAACAATGAGCAGTTCTTC
TRBJ2-3	TRBV29-1	NA	NA	CSLSRTSTDTQYF	TGCAGCCTAAGCCGGACTAGCACAGATACGCAGTATTTT
TRBJ1-3	TRBV19	NA	NA	CASSRGDSGNTIYF	TGTGCCAGTAGTAGGGGGGATTCTGGAAACACCATATATTTT
TRBJ1-5	TRBV7-2	NA	NA	CASSLGRGRDGNQPQHF	TGTGCCAGCAGCTTAGGGCGGGGGAGAGATGGCAATCAGCCCCAGCATTTT
TRBJ2-5	TRBV5-4	NA	NA	CASSLVGRGLETQYF	TGTGCCAGCAGCTTGGTCGGCAGGGGATTGGAGACCCAGTACTTC
TRBJ2-4	TRBV4-1	NA	once	CASSPPRAGKNIQYF	TGCGCCAGCAGCCCTCCTCGGGCAGGGAAAAACATTCAGTACTTC
TRBJ1-5	TRBV7-2	TRBD1	NA	CASSLGRGPQPQHF	TGTGCCAGCAGCTTAGGCAGGGGGCCTCAGCCCCAGCATTTT
TRBJ2-5	TRBV5-6	TRBD1	NA	CASSFTGASQETQYF	TGTGCCAGCAGCTTTACAGGGGCCTCGCAAGAGACCCAGTACTTC
TRBJ2-2	TRBV11-2	TRBD2	NA	CASSPTSGKMAGELFF	TGTGCCAGCAGCCCGACTAGCGGGAAGATGGCCGGGGAGCTGTTTTTT
TRBJ1-6	TRBV3-1/TRBV3-2	TRBD1	NA	CASSRQGALRSPLHF	TGTGCCAGCAGCCGACAGGGGGCCCTCAGATCACCCCTCCACTTT
TRBJ1-6	TRBV27	NA	NA	CASSRPGRGRDSPLHF	TGTGCCAGCAGTCGCCCTGGGAGGGGACGGGATTCACCCCTCCACTTT
TRBJ1-5	TRBV29-1	NA	NA	CSVAPGYDQPQHF	TGCAGCGTTGCTCCGGGATATGATCAGCCCCAGCATTTT
TRBJ1-4	TRBV27	NA	NA	CASSLYGIGGGPNEKLFF	TGTGCCAGCAGTTTATATGGGATCGGTGGGGGCCCTAATGAAAAACTGTTTTTT
TRBJ2-1	TRBV11-2	TRBD2	NA	CASSLAKTSGGYNEQFF	TGTGCCAGCAGCTTAGCCAAGACTAGCGGGGGCTACAATGAGCAGTTCTTC
TRBJ1-2	TRBV11-2	NA	few	CASSLEGFNYGYTF	TGTGCCAGCAGCTTAGAGGGCTTTAACTATGGCTACACCTTC
TRBJ1-6	TRBV18	NA	NA	CASSPDGTGNSPLHF	TGTGCCAGCTCACCAGACGGTACAGGGAATTCACCCCTCCACTTT
TRBJ2-2	TRBV7-9	TRBD1	NA	CASIHPGTGSGELFF	TGTGCCAGCATACACCCCGGGACAGGTAGCGGGGAGCTGTTTTTT
TRBJ2-7	TRBV3-1/TRBV3-2	NA	NA	CASSQVRANEQYF	TGTGCCAGCAGCCAAGTGCGGGCCAACGAGCAGTACTTC
TRBJ2-1	TRBV19	TRBD1	NA	CASSRRDRANEQFF	TGTGCCAGTAGTAGACGGGACAGGGCCAATGAGCAGTTCTTC
TRBJ2-3	TRBV7-9	TRBD2	NA	CASSRIAGGTDTQYF	TGTGCCAGCAGCCGCATAGCGGGGGGCACAGATACGCAGTATTTT
TRBJ2-1	TRBV6-4	NA	once	CASSQTNEWDNEQFF	TGTGCCAGCAGTCAGACTAATGAATGGGACAATGAGCAGTTCTTC
TRBJ1-1	TRBV19	NA	NA	CASSIGQMNTEAFF	TGTGCCAGTAGTATAGGGCAGATGAACACTGAAGCTTTCTTT
TRBJ1-2	TRBV10-3	NA	once	CAISPQGDYGYTF	TGTGCCATCAGTCCCCAGGGCGACTATGGCTACACCTTC
TRBJ2-3	TRBV24-1	NA	NA	CATGAGEDVYSSDTQYF	TGTGCCACTGGGGCTGGCGAGGACGTATATAGCAGCGATACGCAGTATTTT